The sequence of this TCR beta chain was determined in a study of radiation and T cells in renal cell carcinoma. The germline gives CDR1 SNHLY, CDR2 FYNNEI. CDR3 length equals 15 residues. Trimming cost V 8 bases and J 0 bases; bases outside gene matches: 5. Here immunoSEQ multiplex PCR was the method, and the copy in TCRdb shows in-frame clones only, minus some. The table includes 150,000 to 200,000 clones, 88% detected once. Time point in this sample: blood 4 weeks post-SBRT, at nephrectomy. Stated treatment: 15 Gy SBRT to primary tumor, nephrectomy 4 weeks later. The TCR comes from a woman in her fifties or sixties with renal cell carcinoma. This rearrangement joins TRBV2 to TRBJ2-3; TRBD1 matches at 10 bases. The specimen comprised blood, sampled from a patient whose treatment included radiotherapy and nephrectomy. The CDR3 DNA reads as TGTGCCAGCGAGGGGACAGGGGCCAGCACAGATACGCAGTATTTT. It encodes CASEGTGASTDTQYF.